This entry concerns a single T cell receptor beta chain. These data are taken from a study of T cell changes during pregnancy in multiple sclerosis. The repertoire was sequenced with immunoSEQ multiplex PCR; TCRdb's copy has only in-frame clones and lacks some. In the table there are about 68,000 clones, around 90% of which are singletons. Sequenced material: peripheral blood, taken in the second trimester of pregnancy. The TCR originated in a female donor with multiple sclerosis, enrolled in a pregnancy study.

The CDR3 here is CASSLFTSGTSWTDTQYF. Here the CDR3 DNA reads TGTGCCAGCAGCTTATTCACCTCCGGGACTAGCTGGACAGATACGCAGTATTTT. The chain employs TRBV7-9 and TRBJ2-3; TRBD2 matches at 9 bases. V trimming: 2 bases; J trimming: 3 bases; junction bases outside the gene matches: 12. The CDR3 runs to 18 residues. The germline CDR1 and CDR2 sequences are SEHNR and FQNEAQ (reference sequence).